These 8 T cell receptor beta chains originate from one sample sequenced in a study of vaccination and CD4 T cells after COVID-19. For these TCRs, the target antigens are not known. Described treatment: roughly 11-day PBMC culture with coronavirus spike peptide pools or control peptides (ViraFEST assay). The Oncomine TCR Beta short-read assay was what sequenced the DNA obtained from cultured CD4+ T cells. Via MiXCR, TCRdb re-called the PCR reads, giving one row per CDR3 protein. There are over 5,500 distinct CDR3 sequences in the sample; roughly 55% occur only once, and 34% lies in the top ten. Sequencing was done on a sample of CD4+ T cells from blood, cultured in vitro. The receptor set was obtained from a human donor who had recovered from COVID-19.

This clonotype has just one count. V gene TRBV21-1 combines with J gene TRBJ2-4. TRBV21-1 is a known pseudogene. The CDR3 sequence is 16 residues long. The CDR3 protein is CASSKDTDLAKNIQYF. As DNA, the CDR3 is TGTGCCAGCAGCAAAGATACAGACTTAGCCAAAAACATTCAGTACTTC.

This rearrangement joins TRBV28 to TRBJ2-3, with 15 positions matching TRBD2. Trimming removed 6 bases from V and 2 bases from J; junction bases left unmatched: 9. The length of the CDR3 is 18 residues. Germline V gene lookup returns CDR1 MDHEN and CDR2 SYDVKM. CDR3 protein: CASSPLGLAGGPTDTQYF. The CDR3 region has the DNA TGTGCCAGCAGCCCCCTCGGACTAGCGGGAGGGCCCACAGATACGCAGTATTTT.

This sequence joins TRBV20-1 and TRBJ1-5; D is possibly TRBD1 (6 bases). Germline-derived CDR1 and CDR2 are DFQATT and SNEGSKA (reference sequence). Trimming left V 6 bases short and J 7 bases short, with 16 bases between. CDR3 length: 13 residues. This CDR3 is CSAETGAGQPQHF. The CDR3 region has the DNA TGCAGTGCCGAGACAGGAGCGGGACAGCCCCAGCATTTT.

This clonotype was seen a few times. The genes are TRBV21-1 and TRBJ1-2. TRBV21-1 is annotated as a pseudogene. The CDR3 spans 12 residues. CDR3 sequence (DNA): TGTGCCAGCAGACGGTCAAACTATGGCTACACCTTC. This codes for CASRRSNYGYTF.

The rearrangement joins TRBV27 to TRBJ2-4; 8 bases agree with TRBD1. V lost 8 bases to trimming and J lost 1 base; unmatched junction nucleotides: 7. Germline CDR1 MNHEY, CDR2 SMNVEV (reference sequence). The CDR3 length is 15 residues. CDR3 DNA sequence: TGTGCCAGCCGCCCGGACAGGGAGGCCAAAAACATTCAGTACTTC. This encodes CASRPDREAKNIQYF.

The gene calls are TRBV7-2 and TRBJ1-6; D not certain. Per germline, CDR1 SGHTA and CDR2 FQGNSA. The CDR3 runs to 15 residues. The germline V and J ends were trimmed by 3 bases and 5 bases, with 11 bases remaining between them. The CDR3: CASSFVGSNNSPLHF. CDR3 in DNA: TGTGCCAGCAGCTTCGTTGGCAGCAATAATTCACCCCTCCACTTT. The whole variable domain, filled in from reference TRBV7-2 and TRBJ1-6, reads GAGVSQSPSNKVTEKGKDVELRCDPISGHTALYWYRQSLGQGLEFLIYFQGNSAPDKSGLPSDRFSAERTGGSVSTLTIQRTQQEDSAVYLCASSFVGSNNSPLHFGNGTRLTVT.

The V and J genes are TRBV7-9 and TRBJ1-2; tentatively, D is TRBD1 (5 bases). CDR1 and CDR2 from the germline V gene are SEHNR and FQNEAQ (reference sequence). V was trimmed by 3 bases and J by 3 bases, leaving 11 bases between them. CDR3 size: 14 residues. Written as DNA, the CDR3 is TGTGCCAGCAGCTTGGAGGGGAGGGACTATGGCTACACCTTC. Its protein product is CASSLEGRDYGYTF.

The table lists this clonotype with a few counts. CDR3 bases: TGTGCCAGCAGCGTAGCTGGGACAGCTCAAGAGACCCAGTACTTC. Its translation is CASSVAGTAQETQYF. The chain has TRBV9 and TRBJ2-5; the match to TRBD1 covers 7 bases. Germline loops: CDR1 SGDLS, CDR2 YYNGEE. CDR3 length: 15 residues. The V gene end was trimmed by 0 bases and the J gene end by 2 bases; junction bases not matched to a gene: 4.